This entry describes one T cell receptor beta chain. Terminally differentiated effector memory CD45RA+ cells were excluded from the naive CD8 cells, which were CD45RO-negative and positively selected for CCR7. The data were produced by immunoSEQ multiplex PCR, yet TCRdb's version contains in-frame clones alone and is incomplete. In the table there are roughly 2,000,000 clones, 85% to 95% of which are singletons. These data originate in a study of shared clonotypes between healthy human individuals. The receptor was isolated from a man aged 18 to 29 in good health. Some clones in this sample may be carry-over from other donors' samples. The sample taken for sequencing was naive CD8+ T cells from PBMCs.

The CDR3 nucleotides read TGTGCCAGCAGCCGCGGGAGGGCGGGTTACAATGAGCAGTTCTTC. It yields the protein CASSRGRAGYNEQFF. This chain links TRBV2 with TRBJ2-1; TRBD2 matches at 9 bases. This CDR3 has 15 residues. From germline, CDR1 is SNHLY and CDR2 FYNNEI. The V and J ends lost 6 bases and 4 bases, in that order; junction bases with no gene match: 7.